A single sample is the source of the 31 T cell receptor beta chains below, sequenced in a study of cytomegalovirus exposure and HLA in healthy donors (dated by TCRdb to about 2017). The library was built by means of the immunoSEQ multiplex PCR assay. A mixture of 60 forward primers for TCR Vbeta segments and 13 reverse primers for TCR Jbeta segments was used in the multiplex PCR. The table comes from immuneACCESS by way of TCRdb, which keeps in-frame sequences with V and J called. Part of the clones is missing from these tables; in studies checked, under half for an unresolved V gene and the rest for unknown reasons. The sample profile shows around 210,000 clones; 80% to 90% of them were found once. The ten biggest clones cover roughly 0.22% of the sample. Sequencing used PBMCs. The receptors derive from a girl aged 2 to 9 in good health and CMV-seronegative.

This chain joins TRBV7-2 and TRBJ2-1; a weak D match, TRBD2 (5 bases). Trimming removed 5 bases from V and 8 bases from J, with 19 bases in between. Germline V lookup: CDR1 SGHTA, CDR2 FQGNSA. This CDR3 spans 15 amino acids. The CDR3 region is CASSRQKSEGHEQFF. The DNA for the CDR3 is TGTGCCAGCAGCCGTCAAAAAAGCGAGGGCCATGAGCAGTTCTTC.

V gene TRBV19 combines with J gene TRBJ1-6, with 10 bases identical to TRBD1. V trimming: 4 bases; J trimming: 11 bases; junction bases outside the gene matches: 14. CDR1 is LNHDA, CDR2 SQIVND, per germline (reference sequence). CDR3 length: 17 amino acids. The CDR3 sequence is CASSTLRTGGGFPPLHF. CDR3 DNA: TGTGCCAGTAGTACGCTCAGGACAGGGGGAGGATTTCCACCCCTCCACTTT.

The chain recombines TRBV7-6 with TRBJ1-2, with 7 bases that match TRBD1. Germline CDR1 and CDR2: SGHVS and FNYEAQ. Germline trimming cut 3 bases from V and 1 base from J; bases unmatched to any gene: 11. The CDR3 is 17 residues long. Here the CDR3 DNA reads TGTGCCAGCAGCTTCGCCCTGGGGACAGTCCTTAACTATGGCTACACCTTC. Translation: CASSFALGTVLNYGYTF.

The rearrangement uses TRBV27 and TRBJ2-2; D gene ambiguous. The CDR3 totals 13 residues. Trimming removed 5 bases at V and 0 bases at J, with 4 bases between. Germline-derived CDR1 and CDR2 are MNHEY and SMNVEV (reference sequence). CDR3 DNA: TGTGCCAGCAGTCTGTCGAACACCGGGGAGCTGTTTTTT. Translating it yields CASSLSNTGELFF.

The chain couples TRBV5-6 to TRBJ2-4; D is unresolved. The ends were cut back, 0 bases at V and 0 bases at J, with 10 bases in the middle. The germline CDR1 and CDR2 sequences are SGHDT and YYEEEE. The CDR3 is made up of 16 amino acids. CDR3 loop: CASSLVSELAKNIQYF. The CDR3 DNA reads TGTGCCAGCAGCTTGGTTTCCGAACTAGCCAAAAACATTCAGTACTTC.

The chain combines TRBV9 with TRBJ2-3; 9 bases match TRBD2. The CDR3 runs 16 residues. The ends lost 2 bases at V and 8 bases at J; junction bases unmatched: 12. Per germline, CDR1 SGDLS and CDR2 YYNGEE. CDR3 in amino acids: CASSVRPSGVPFTQYF. DNA of the CDR3: TGTGCCAGCAGCGTGCGTCCTAGCGGGGTACCCTTTACGCAGTATTTT.

The chain couples TRBV9 to TRBJ1-2; 9 bases agree with TRBD1. This CDR3 contains 15 residues. Germline CDR1 reads SGDLS; CDR2 reads YYNGEE. V lost 1 base, J lost 7 bases, and 8 bases stayed unmatched. The CDR3 nucleotides are TGTGCCAGCAGCGTAAGACAGGGGGGAAGGGTTGGCTACACCTTC. Translated, it gives CASSVRQGGRVGYTF.

This sequence joins TRBV6-1 and TRBJ1-2, with TRBD1 as a possible D gene (5 bases). Germline CDR1 is MNHNS and CDR2 is SASEGT. V was shortened by 7 bases and J by 5 bases, with 20 bases between the two germline ends. The CDR3 totals 15 residues. The CDR3 reads CASIPTPTQVYGYTF. Here the CDR3 DNA reads TGTGCCAGCATTCCAACCCCCACACAGGTTTATGGCTACACCTTC.

As to this clone: An end of the junction differs from the germline gene, which may be a read error. The chain is built from TRBV5-4 and TRBJ1-1, with D perhaps TRBD1 (5 bases). Germline-derived CDR1 and CDR2 are SGHNT and YYREEE (reference sequence). The CDR3 totals 13 residues. In DNA form, the CDR3 reads TGTGCCAGCGGCTTGGCCGGGGGCACTGAAGCTTTCTTT. Amino acid sequence: CASGLAGGTEAFF. Using reference TRBV5-4 and TRBJ1-1 for the parts outside the CDR3, the full variable domain is ETGVTQSPTHLIKTRGQQVTLRCSSQSGHNTVSWYQQALGQGPQFIFQYYREEENGRGNFPPRFSGLQFPNYSSELNVNALELDDSALYLCASGLAGGTEAFFGQGTRLTVV.

The V call is TRBV6-6, the J call TRBJ2-2, with TRBD2 as a possible D gene (6 bases). Trimming took off 2 bases at V and 17 bases at J, with 21 bases between the two ends. CDR3 size: 14 residues. CDR1 MNHNY and CDR2 SVGAGI come from the germline V gene (reference sequence). The CDR3 DNA follows: TGTGCCAGCAGTTACGTATATCCGTCAGCGGGTAGCTTTTTT. Translating it yields CASSYVYPSAGSFF.

This sequence joins TRBV10-3 and TRBJ2-1, with TRBD2 matching 11 bases. V lost 6 bases and J lost 6; bases outside the gene matches: 7. The CDR3 consists of 15 residues. Looked up from germline, CDR1 is ENHRY and CDR2 is SYGVKD. CDR3 DNA sequence: TGTGCCATCAGGGAACTAGCGGGAGAAGGCAATGAGCAGTTCTTC. Translated, it gives CAIRELAGEGNEQFF.

The V and J genes are TRBV6-5 and TRBJ2-7; 8 bases are shared with TRBD1. V gave up 6 bases and J gave up 3 bases; unmatched junction bases: 10. Germline-derived CDR1 and CDR2 are MNHEY and SVGAGI. This CDR3 contains 15 residues. In nucleotides, the CDR3 is TGTGCCAGCAGATCAACCCGGACAGGGCTCTACGAGCAGTACTTC. Residues: CASRSTRTGLYEQYF.

CDR3 protein: CASSLEQRTDTQYF. DNA for the CDR3: TGCGCCAGCAGCTTGGAACAACGCACAGATACGCAGTATTTT. This chain links TRBV5-1 with TRBJ2-3; D remains ambiguous. V lost 0 bases to trimming and J lost 1 base, with 6 bases between them. CDR1 is SGHRS, CDR2 YFSETQ, per germline. The CDR3 has 14 amino acids.

Only a few counts were recorded for this clone. The V and J genes are TRBV7-9 and TRBJ2-2; D perhaps matches TRBD2 (5 bases). The length of the CDR3 is 14 residues. V was pared by 5 bases and J by 4 bases, with 11 bases between. Looked up from germline, CDR1 is SEHNR and CDR2 is FQNEAQ (reference sequence). This chain's CDR3 is CASSRSGFTGELFF. The CDR3 DNA follows: TGTGCCAGCAGCCGATCGGGGTTCACCGGGGAGCTGTTTTTT.

This clone was detected once. The V call is TRBV6-1, the J call TRBJ1-2; D ambiguous. CDR1 and CDR2 from the germline V gene are MNHNS and SASEGT. The V end was cut by 0 bases, the J end by 3 bases, with 11 bases between. The CDR3 runs to 15 residues. The CDR3 reads CASSEALHSYYGYTF. CDR3 nucleotides: TGTGCCAGCAGTGAAGCGCTGCACAGTTACTATGGCTACACCTTC.

The V and J genes are TRBV18 and TRBJ2-7, with D unclear. Germline V gene sequence: CDR1 KGHSH, CDR2 LQKENI. The germline V and J ends were trimmed by 5 bases and 3 bases, with 8 bases remaining between them. There are 12 residues in the CDR3. The CDR3 coding sequence is TGTGCCAGCTCATTCCAGGACTACGAGCAGTACTTC. Translated: CASSFQDYEQYF.

To note about this clone: Other DNA sequences in this sample translate to the same CDR3. The chain couples TRBV19 to TRBJ2-2, with TRBD2 matching over 7 bases. Germline V gene lookup returns CDR1 LNHDA and CDR2 SQIVND (reference sequence). This CDR3 has 13 amino acids. The trim removed 3 bases at V and 6 bases at J, leaving 1 base unmatched. This CDR3 reads CASSIGGAGELFF. In nucleotides, the CDR3 is TGTGCCAGTAGTATTGGGGGGGCCGGGGAGCTGTTTTTT.

The chain uses TRBV10-3 and TRBJ2-7, with TRBD1 matching over 7 bases. The V and J ends lost 5 bases and 2 bases, in that order; junction bases with no gene match: 3. Looked up from germline, CDR1 is ENHRY and CDR2 is SYGVKD. CDR3 size: 13 residues. DNA of the CDR3: TGTGCCATCAGTAAGGGACAGACCTACGAGCAGTACTTC. Encoded protein: CAISKGQTYEQYF.

About this clone: One end of the junction is discordant with germline, which a read error may explain. This chain joins TRBV6-1 and TRBJ2-2, with 8 bases that match TRBD1. CDR1 and CDR2 from the germline V gene are MNHNS and SASEGT. This CDR3 is 13 amino acids long. The CDR3 DNA reads as TGTGCCATAGGGGACAGGAACACCCGGGAGCTGTTTTTT. It yields the protein CAIGDRNTRELFF.

This clone was observed a handful of times. The rearrangement links TRBV19 to TRBJ1-1; unclear D gene. Trimming pared 7 bases from V and 4 bases from J, leaving 10 bases between. The CDR3 covers 12 residues. Germline V gene lookup returns CDR1 LNHDA and CDR2 SQIVND (reference sequence). The CDR3 spells CASKEGTTEAFF. The CDR3 DNA is TGTGCCAGTAAGGAGGGAACCACTGAAGCTTTCTTT. Full variable domain (outside the CDR3, taken from reference TRBV19 and TRBJ1-1): DGGITQSPKYLFRKEGQNVTLSCEQNLNHDAMYWYRQDPGQGLRLIYYSQIVNDFQKGDIAEGYSVSREKKESFPLTVTSAQKNPTAFYLCASKEGTTEAFFGQGTRLTVV.

The chain links TRBV27 to TRBJ1-5, with D perhaps matching TRBD1 (6 bases). V gave up 6 bases and J gave up 5 bases, with 14 bases separating them. This CDR3 is 14 amino acids long. Germline V gives CDR1 MNHEY, CDR2 SMNVEV (reference sequence). The CDR3 sequence is CASSPTGIYQPQHF. As DNA, the CDR3 is TGTGCCAGCAGCCCTACAGGGATTTATCAGCCCCAGCATTTT.

This CDR3 is CASSQEAGSSPLHF. The CDR3 bases are TGCGCCAGCAGCCAAGAAGCTGGTAGTTCACCCCTCCACTTT. This chain uses TRBV4-1 with TRBJ1-6; D is ambiguous. The V gene's germline CDR1 is MGHRA and CDR2 YSYEKL. Trimming shortened V by 0 bases and J by 9 bases, and 9 bases separated the two germline ends. The CDR3 sequence is 14 residues long.

V usage is TRBV5-1 and J usage is TRBJ2-6, with D unresolved. Per the germline V gene, CDR1 is SGHRS and CDR2 is YFSETQ. The CDR3 loop spans 15 amino acids. V lost 0 bases, J lost 0 bases, and 4 bases lay in between. The CDR3 sequence: CASSLAGSGANVLTF. CDR3 nucleotides: TGCGCCAGCAGCTTGGCAGGCTCTGGGGCCAACGTCCTGACTTTC.

As regards this clone: Other DNA sequences in the sample encode the same CDR3. This chain uses TRBV11-3 with TRBJ2-3; D is possibly TRBD2 (5 bases). V was shortened by 1 base and J by 4 bases, with 6 bases between the two germline ends. The CDR3 spans 13 residues. Per germline, CDR1 SGHNT and CDR2 YENEEA. CDR3 loop: CASSLVGADTQYF. CDR3 nucleotide sequence: TGTGCCAGCAGCTTAGTCGGGGCAGATACGCAGTATTTT. Full variable domain (remainder filled in from reference TRBV11-3 and TRBJ2-3): EAGVVQSPRYKIIEKKQPVAFWCNPISGHNTLYWYLQNLGQGPELLIRYENEEAVDDSQLPKDRFSAERLKGVDSTLKIQPAELGDSAVYLCASSLVGADTQYFGPGTRLTVL.

The V and J genes are TRBV25-1 and TRBJ1-5, with D possibly matching TRBD1 (6 bases). The CDR3 runs 13 residues. V was trimmed by 6 bases and J by 4 bases, leaving 10 bases between them. The V gene's germline CDR1 is MGHDK and CDR2 SYGVNS. CDR3 residues: CASRGTQNQPQHF. For the CDR3, the DNA is TGTGCCAGCAGAGGGACACAGAATCAGCCCCAGCATTTT.

V and J are TRBV5-1 and TRBJ1-3; 10 bases are shared with TRBD1. Unmatched junction bases numbered 8, after V lost 4 bases and J lost 4 bases. Germline CDR1 SGHRS, CDR2 YFSETQ. This CDR3 region has 16 residues. In DNA form, the CDR3 reads TGCGCCAGCAGCCTTCATAGGACAGGGGGAGGAAACACCATATATTTT. It is translated as CASSLHRTGGGNTIYF.

This chain links TRBV19 with TRBJ1-1; 9 bases are shared with TRBD1. V lost 9 bases and J lost 9; bases outside the gene matches: 8. Germline V lookup: CDR1 LNHDA, CDR2 SQIVND (reference sequence). The CDR3 loop spans 12 amino acids. CDR3 in amino acids: CASLGQGPQAFF. The CDR3 DNA sequence: TGTGCCAGCCTAGGACAGGGGCCTCAAGCTTTCTTT.

The V call is TRBV7-9, the J call TRBJ2-3, with a tentative D call TRBD1 (5 bases). Germline loops: CDR1 SEHNR, CDR2 FQNEAQ (reference sequence). V was pared by 1 base and J by 4 bases, with 9 bases between. The CDR3 totals 14 residues. In DNA form, the CDR3 reads TGTGCCAGCAGCTTAGGGCAGGGCGCAGATACGCAGTATTTT. As protein: CASSLGQGADTQYF.

The chain uses TRBV7-6 and TRBJ2-7; TRBD2 agrees at 10 bases. Looked up from germline, CDR1 is SGHVS and CDR2 is FNYEAQ. The CDR3 is 15 amino acids. J was trimmed by 2 bases and V by 4 bases; bases with no gene match: 5. Here the CDR3 reads CASSSSLAGAYEQYF. As DNA, the CDR3 is TGTGCCAGCAGCTCCAGCCTAGCGGGGGCCTACGAGCAGTACTTC.

The V gene is TRBV11-1, the J gene TRBJ2-7; 11 bases are shared with TRBD1. This CDR3 contains 15 residues. The trim removed 5 bases at V and 7 bases at J, leaving 10 bases unmatched. Germline loops: CDR1 SGHAT, CDR2 FQDESV (reference sequence). Written as DNA, the CDR3 is TGTGCCAGCAGCCACGAGGACAGGGGGCCGGGGGAGCAGTACTTC. This encodes CASSHEDRGPGEQYF.

This clone has a handful of counts. The chain links TRBV6-1 to TRBJ1-4; 7 positions match TRBD1. V dropped 5 bases and J dropped 8; count of bases not matched to a gene: 11. Germline assignment: CDR1 MNHNS and CDR2 SASEGT. This CDR3 comprises 15 residues. This CDR3 reads CASSFGQALSEKLFF. In DNA, the CDR3 is TGTGCCAGCAGTTTCGGACAGGCCCTTAGCGAAAAACTGTTTTTT.